This TCR beta chain appears in the sequencing data of a study of human T cells and chemical hapten exposure. Across the study: Patients, predominantly female, presented with alopecia areata, totalis or universalis.

Specified time point: patch test 1, 2 weeks after DPC sensitization. Noted treatment: therapeutic diphenylcyclopropenone sensitization with weekly scalp DPC. Alopecia patients between 18 and 70 years old and suitable for DPC were used as donors. The CDR3 sequence is 13 residues long. With 5 bases removed from V and 6 bases from J, the gap between germline ends came to 17 bases. The germline gives CDR1 DFQATT, CDR2 SNEGSKA (reference sequence). TCRdb re-derived calls from the RACE reads in MiXCR, one entry per CDR3 protein. The sample includes 180,000 or so distinct CDR3 sequences, about 14% of them seen just once.

The receptor's source is a woman aged 30 to 39 with alopecia areata. Some clones in this sample may be carry-over from other donors' samples. Source: whole blood, taken in connection with sensitization to the hapten diphenylcyclopropenone (DPC). This chain joins TRBV20-1 and TRBJ2-7; the D gene is possibly TRBD1 (7 bases). CDR3 in amino acids: CSACRQGLGEQYF. The CDR3 nucleotides are TGCAGTGCTTGTAGACAGGGACTGGGCGAGCAGTACTTC.